Listed here are 15 T cell receptor beta chains from one sample, sequenced in a study of blood T cells in healthy people across ages. A J-beta primer mix and a sample-barcoded 5' primer were used in a second PCR of about 7 to 12 cycles. TCRdb re-analysed the 5' RACE reads in MiXCR, keeping a single row per CDR3 protein. The table records about 680,000 distinct CDR3 sequences, around 49% of them present only once. Specimen: blood. The receptors here all came from a woman aged 55-70 years in good health.

This clonotype was recorded at least ten times. The chain uses TRBV11-2 and TRBJ2-3; D might be TRBD2 (5 bases). The CDR3 extends over 16 amino acids. V shed 0 bases and J shed 1 base, with 11 bases lying between them. Germline assignment: CDR1 SGHAT and CDR2 FQNNGV. CDR3 sequence: CASSLDNVLGTDTQYF. CDR3 nucleotides: TGTGCCAGCAGCTTAGATAACGTACTAGGCACAGATACGCAGTATTTT.

This clonotype was detected a few times. CDR3 in amino acids: CASSDASGLNEQFF. CDR3 sequence (DNA): TGTGCCAGCAGCGACGCTAGCGGTTTGAATGAGCAGTTCTTC. The chain has TRBV6-2 or TRBV6-3 and TRBJ2-1, with 7 bases matching TRBD2. The CDR3 runs 14 residues. The V segment lost 6 bases and the J segment 7 bases; nucleotides outside the gene matches: 9. Germline CDR1 and CDR2: MNHEY and SVGEGT.

The table lists this clonotype with a count of one. This chain joins TRBV6-5 and TRBJ2-4, with 7 bases matching TRBD1. The J call may not be correct, given that the DNA end is closer to TRBJ2-7. CDR1 and CDR2 from the germline V gene are MNHEY and SVGAGI. The CDR3 contains 13 residues. The CDR3, as DNA: TGTGCCAGCAGTTTCGACAGGGAGCTCGAGCAGTACTTC. Its protein product is CASSFDRELEQYF.

This chain joins TRBV7-9 and TRBJ1-1; the D is unclear. This CDR3 is built from 12 residues. CDR1 and CDR2 (germline): SEHNR, FQNEAQ (reference sequence). The V end lost 5 bases, the J end lost 6 bases, and 10 bases lay between the germline ends. CDR3 bases: TGTGCCAGCAGCCCTAGATCCCCTGAAGCTTTCTTT. This translates into CASSPRSPEAFF. The variable domain in full, completed from reference TRBV7-9 and TRBJ1-1, reads DTGVSQNPRHKITKRGQNVTFRCDPISEHNRLYWYRQTLGQGPEFLTYFQNEAQLEKSRLLSDRFSAERPKGSFSTLEIQRTEQGDSAMYLCASSPRSPEAFFGQGTRLTVV.

The genes are TRBV12-3 or TRBV12-4 and TRBJ2-7; 8 bases line up with TRBD2. TRBJ2-5 explains the end of the DNA better; the J call may be wrong. The CDR3 spans 14 residues. The CDR3 DNA sequence: TGTGCCAGCAGGTTGAGCGGGAGTGGACAGACCCAGTACTTC. Translating it yields CASRLSGSGQTQYF.

Regarding this clonotype: The junction differs from germline at one of its ends, possibly a read error. The rearrangement joins TRBV20-1 to TRBJ2-4; unclear D gene. The J call may be in error: the DNA end matches TRBJ2-7 better. This CDR3 region has 13 residues. Germline V CDR1 and CDR2: DFQATT, SNEGSKA (reference sequence). CDR3 sequence (DNA): TGCGGTGCTTCCGGGCCCTACTCCTACGAGCAGTACTTC. Translated, it gives CGASGPYSYEQYF.

The chain employs TRBV6-6 and TRBJ2-1; TRBD2 matches at 10 bases. In germline, CDR1 is MNHNY, CDR2 SVGAGI (reference sequence). This CDR3 is built from 15 residues. The ends lost 6 bases at V and 9 bases at J; junction bases unmatched: 11. The CDR3 sequence is CASSVLAGDGGEQFF. DNA for the CDR3: TGTGCCAGCAGCGTCCTAGCGGGAGACGGAGGTGAGCAGTTCTTC.

V is TRBV7-3 and J is TRBJ2-3, with 9 bases fitting TRBD2. The CDR3 consists of 15 residues. Per the germline V gene, CDR1 is SGHTA and CDR2 is FQGTGA. Trimming took 5 bases from V and 6 from J; bases not matched to a gene: 9. CDR3 nucleotides: TGTGCCAGCAGCCCCCTAGCGGGATGGGATGATACGCAGTATTTT. Its translation: CASSPLAGWDDTQYF. Filled out from reference TRBV7-3 and TRBJ2-3, the complete variable domain reads GAGVSQTPSNKVTEKGKYVELRCDPISGHTALYWYRQSLGQGPEFLIYFQGTGAADDSGLPNDRFFAVRPEGSVSTLKIQRTERGDSAVYLCASSPLAGWDDTQYFGPGTRLTVL.

This clonotype was seen a few times. The chain carries TRBV4-3 and TRBJ2-5; 10 bases match TRBD2. V lost 3 bases to trimming and J lost 5 bases; unmatched junction nucleotides: 12. The CDR3 has 17 amino acids. Germline CDR1 LGHNA, CDR2 YSLEER. The CDR3 here is CASSQIGAPGLAETQYF. In DNA, the CDR3 is TGCGCCAGCAGCCAGATTGGCGCCCCGGGACTAGCGGAGACCCAGTACTTC.

The chain uses TRBV10-3 and TRBJ1-2, with TRBD1 as a possible D gene (5 bases). The V gene's germline CDR1 is ENHRY and CDR2 SYGVKD. V lost 5 bases and J 5 bases, leaving 18 bases between the germline ends. This CDR3 has 15 residues. DNA for the CDR3: TGTGCCATCAGTCCAATCCGGGACCGAGAATATGGCTACACCTTC. It translates to CAISPIRDREYGYTF.

CDR3 protein: CASSRPSSGSGNEQFF. CDR3 DNA sequence: TGTGCCAGCAGCCGACCGTCTAGCGGGAGTGGGAATGAGCAGTTCTTC. J is TRBJ2-1 and V is TRBV6-2 or TRBV6-3, with 10 bases identical to TRBD2. CDR1 MNHEY and CDR2 SVGEGT come from the germline V gene. CDR3 length: 16 residues. The V and J ends lost 6 bases and 7 bases, in that order; junction bases with no gene match: 12.

The chain is built from TRBV3-1 and TRBJ2-5; D is ambiguous. Germline CDR1 LGHDT, CDR2 YNNKEL (reference sequence). The CDR3 runs to 15 residues. Trimming took off 2 bases at V and 1 base at J, with 11 bases between the two ends. The CDR3 region has the DNA TGTGCCAGCAGCCAATTGGGGTTAGGCCAAGAGACCCAGTACTTC. Protein: CASSQLGLGQETQYF.

Note on this clonotype: A clone one base away is much larger, so this may be a read error. The chain links TRBV7-2 to TRBJ2-5, with 12 nucleotides matching TRBD2. The J call may not be correct, given that the DNA end is closer to TRBJ2-1. This CDR3 has 16 amino acids. CDR1 and CDR2 (germline): SGHTA, FQGNSA. The DNA of the CDR3 is TGTGCCAGCAGCTCTCGACTAGCGGGAGCCCAAGAGACCCAGTTCTTC. Protein sequence: CASSSRLAGAQETQFF.

This clonotype was counted between two and nine times. The J gene is TRBJ1-5, the V gene TRBV29-1; weak D call: TRBD1 (5 bases). CDR1 and CDR2 from the germline V gene are SQVTM and ANQGSEA. The V end lost 4 bases, the J end lost 4 bases, and 8 bases lay between the germline ends. The CDR3 length is 12 residues. This chain's CDR3 is CSVGQQNQPQHF. Written as DNA, the CDR3 is TGCAGCGTTGGACAGCAAAATCAGCCCCAGCATTTT.

This clonotype was found once. The V call is TRBV7-2, the J call TRBJ1-6; D is unclear. From germline, CDR1 is SGHTA and CDR2 FQGNSA. The CDR3 runs to 12 residues. The V and J ends lost 5 bases and 11 bases respectively, with 10 bases between them. The CDR3 coding sequence is TGTGCCAGCAGCGTTCAGATGACACCCCTCCACTTT. This sequence encodes CASSVQMTPLHF. The full variable domain, with the rest looked up from reference TRBV7-2 and TRBJ1-6, is GAGVSQSPSNKVTEKGKDVELRCDPISGHTALYWYRQSLGQGLEFLIYFQGNSAPDKSGLPSDRFSAERTGGSVSTLTIQRTQQEDSAVYLCASSVQMTPLHFGNGTRLTVT.